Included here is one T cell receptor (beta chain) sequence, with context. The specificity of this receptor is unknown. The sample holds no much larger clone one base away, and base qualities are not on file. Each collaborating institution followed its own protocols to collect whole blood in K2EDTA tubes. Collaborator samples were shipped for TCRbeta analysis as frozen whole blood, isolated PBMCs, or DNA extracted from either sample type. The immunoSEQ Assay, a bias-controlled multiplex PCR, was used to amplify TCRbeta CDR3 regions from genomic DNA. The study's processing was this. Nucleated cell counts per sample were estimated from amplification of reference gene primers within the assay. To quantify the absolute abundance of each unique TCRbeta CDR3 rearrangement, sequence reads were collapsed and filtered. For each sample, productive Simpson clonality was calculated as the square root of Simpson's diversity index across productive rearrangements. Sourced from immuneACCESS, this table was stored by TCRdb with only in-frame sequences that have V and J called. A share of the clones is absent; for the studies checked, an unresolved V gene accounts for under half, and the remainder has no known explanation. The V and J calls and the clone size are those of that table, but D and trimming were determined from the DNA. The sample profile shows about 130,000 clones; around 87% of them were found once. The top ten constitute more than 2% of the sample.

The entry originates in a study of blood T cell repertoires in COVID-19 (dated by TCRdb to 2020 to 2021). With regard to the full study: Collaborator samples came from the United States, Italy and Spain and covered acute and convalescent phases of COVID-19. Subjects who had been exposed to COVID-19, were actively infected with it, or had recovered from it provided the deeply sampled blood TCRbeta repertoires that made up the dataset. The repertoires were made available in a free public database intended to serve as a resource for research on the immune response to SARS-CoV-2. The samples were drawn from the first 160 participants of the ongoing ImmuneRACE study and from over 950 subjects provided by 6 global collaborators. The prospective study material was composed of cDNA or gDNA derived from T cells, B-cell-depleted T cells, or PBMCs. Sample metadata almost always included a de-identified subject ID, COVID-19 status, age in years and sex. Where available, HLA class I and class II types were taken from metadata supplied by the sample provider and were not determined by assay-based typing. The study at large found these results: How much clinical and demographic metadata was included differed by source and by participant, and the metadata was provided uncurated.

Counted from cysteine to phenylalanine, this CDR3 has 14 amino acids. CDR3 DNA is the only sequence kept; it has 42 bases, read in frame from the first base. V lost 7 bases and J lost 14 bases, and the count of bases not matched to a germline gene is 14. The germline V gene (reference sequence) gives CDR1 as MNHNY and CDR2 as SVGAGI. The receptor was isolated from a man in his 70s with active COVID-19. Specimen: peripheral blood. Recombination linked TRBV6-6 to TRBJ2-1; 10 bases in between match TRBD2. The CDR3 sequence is CASILSGTSERKFF. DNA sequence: TGTGCCAGCATCCTATCCGGGACTAGCGAACGAAAGTTCTTC.